One sample yielded the 24 T cell receptor beta chains listed below, sequenced in a study of vaccination and CD4 T cells after COVID-19. Documented treatment: roughly 11-day PBMC culture with coronavirus spike peptide pools or control peptides (ViraFEST assay). Cultured CD4+ T-cell DNA underwent Oncomine TCR Beta short-read sequencing. TCRdb analysed the PCR reads with MiXCR anew, one entry per CDR3 protein. The sample holds 10,000 to 15,000 distinct CDR3 sequences, under 75% seen once. Their antigens remain unidentified. Sequenced input: CD4+ T cells from blood, cultured in vitro. The receptors were sampled from a human donor who had recovered from COVID-19.

This chain joins TRBV6-5 and TRBJ2-1; TRBD2 aligns across 16 bases. Per the germline V gene, CDR1 is MNHEY and CDR2 is SVGAGI. The CDR3 is 19 amino acids. V was pared by 2 bases and J by 4 bases, with 8 bases of the junction left unmatched. The CDR3 loop is CASSYQSQGLAGGYNEQFF. The DNA for the CDR3 is TGTGCCAGCAGTTACCAGTCCCAGGGACTAGCGGGAGGGTACAATGAGCAGTTCTTC.

The chain couples TRBV6-1 to TRBJ1-1, with 7 bases that match TRBD1. The germline V gene encodes CDR1 MNHNS and CDR2 SASEGT. The CDR3 runs to 15 residues. Trimming at V came to 6 bases and at J to 2 bases, leaving 9 bases not matched to a gene. CDR3 nucleotide sequence: TGTGCCAGCAGCAATCCCCGGGACAGTAACACTGAAGCTTTCTTT. Translating gives CASSNPRDSNTEAFF.

V gene TRBV6-2 or TRBV6-3 combines with J gene TRBJ2-5; 8 bases match TRBD1. This CDR3 has 14 amino acids. Per the germline V gene, CDR1 is MNHEY and CDR2 is SVGEGT. After removal of 5 bases from V and 5 bases from J, the junction contained 7 bases not matched to a gene. The CDR3 DNA is TGTGCCAGCAGTAAAGGACAGGGCGTGGAGACCCAGTACTTC. Protein product: CASSKGQGVETQYF.

The V gene is TRBV20-1, the J gene TRBJ2-1; 7 nucleotides match TRBD2. After removal of 7 bases from V and 1 base from J, the junction contained 10 bases not matched to a gene. The CDR3 is 15 residues long. Germline loops: CDR1 DFQATT, CDR2 SNEGSKA (reference sequence). CDR3 DNA sequence: TGCAGTGGTTCTGGCGGGAGTGAATCCTACAATGAGCAGTTCTTC. Residues: CSGSGGSESYNEQFF.

This clonotype was recorded a few times. The rearrangement links TRBV15 to TRBJ2-2, with TRBD1 matching over 7 bases. CDR1 LNHNV and CDR2 YYDKDF come from the germline V gene (reference sequence). V shed 6 bases and J 5 bases; nucleotides not matched to a gene: 9. The CDR3 is 15 residues long. The CDR3 region is CATRESDRDTGELFF. The CDR3 DNA is TGTGCCACCAGGGAATCTGACAGGGATACCGGGGAGCTGTTTTTT.

The chain is built from TRBV20-1 and TRBJ1-5, with D maybe TRBD1 (5 bases). Trimming stripped 1 base from V and 4 bases from J, with 11 bases between. Germline assignment: CDR1 DFQATT and CDR2 SNEGSKA (reference sequence). CDR3 size: 14 residues. CDR3 residues: CSARVAGQNQPQHF. CDR3 DNA: TGCAGTGCTAGAGTTGCAGGGCAAAATCAGCCCCAGCATTTT.

This clonotype was seen once. V usage is TRBV27 and J usage is TRBJ2-1; D gene unclear. Germline CDR1 is MNHEY and CDR2 is SMNVEV (reference sequence). The CDR3 sequence is 13 residues long. The V and J ends lost 1 base and 10 bases respectively, with 11 bases between them. The CDR3 DNA reads as TGTGCCAGCAGTTTATTCCGGTTTATGGAGCAGTTCTTC. It codes for CASSLFRFMEQFF.

V gene TRBV27 combines with J gene TRBJ2-2; D call uncertain. The CDR3 is made up of 14 amino acids. The germline CDR1 and CDR2 sequences are MNHEY and SMNVEV (reference sequence). V gave up 2 bases and J gave up 1 base, with 5 bases separating them. The CDR3 region has the DNA TGTGCCAGCAGTTTAGGATGGAACACCGGGGAGCTGTTTTTT. Translating it yields CASSLGWNTGELFF.

The V and J genes are TRBV2 and TRBJ2-7; 7 bases fit TRBD2. The length of the CDR3 is 14 residues. The germline V gene encodes CDR1 SNHLY and CDR2 FYNNEI. V shed 4 bases and J 2 bases; nucleotides not matched to a gene: 5. The CDR3 DNA is TGTGCCAGCAGTGCCGAAGCGGGGCCCTACGAGCAGTACTTC. Protein: CASSAEAGPYEQYF.

The chain is built from TRBV2 and TRBJ2-7, with D perhaps TRBD2 (5 bases). The germline CDR1 and CDR2 sequences are SNHLY and FYNNEI. The V end was cut by 3 bases, the J end by 3 bases, with 12 bases between. The CDR3 runs 14 residues. Written as DNA, the CDR3 is TGTGCCAGCAGTGACCTAGCTTCAAACTACGAGCAGTACTTC. The encoded protein is CASSDLASNYEQYF. The whole variable domain, filled in from reference TRBV2 and TRBJ2-7, reads EPEVTQTPSHQVTQMGQEVILRCVPISNHLYFYWYRQILGQKVEFLVSFYNNEISEKSEIFDDQFSVERPDGSNFTLKIRSTKLEDSAMYFCASSDLASNYEQYFGPGTRLTVT.

The chain employs TRBV7-8 and TRBJ2-5; tentatively, D is TRBD1 or TRBD2 (6 bases each). Germline CDR1 SGHVS, CDR2 FQNEAQ. V lost 0 bases and J lost 4, with 9 bases in between. This CDR3 is built from 14 residues. CDR3 nucleotide sequence: TGTGCCAGCAGCTTAGCGGGGGGCAGAGAGACCCAGTACTTC. Residues: CASSLAGGRETQYF.

Only a few counts were recorded for this clonotype. The gene calls are TRBV20-1 and TRBJ2-7, with D perhaps TRBD1 (6 bases). Trimming took off 0 bases at V and 2 bases at J, with 20 bases between the two ends. Germline CDR1 is DFQATT and CDR2 is SNEGSKA (reference sequence). The CDR3 is made up of 17 amino acids. The CDR3 spells CSARDLGPQGPTYEQYF. The CDR3, as DNA: TGCAGTGCTAGAGATCTTGGCCCGCAGGGGCCGACCTACGAGCAGTACTTC.

The chain recombines TRBV12-3 or TRBV12-4 with TRBJ2-1; TRBD2 matches at 12 bases. Trimming cost V 6 bases and J 13 bases; bases outside gene matches: 7. There are 13 residues in the CDR3. CDR3 region: CASRPSGRALQFF. CDR3 nucleotides: TGTGCCAGCAGGCCTAGCGGGAGGGCCCTCCAGTTCTTC.

The sample holds a few counts of this clonotype. J is TRBJ2-7 and V is TRBV7-8, with TRBD2 matching over 8 bases. The CDR3 consists of 16 residues. Germline lookup yields CDR1 SGHVS and CDR2 FQNEAQ. V was pared by 5 bases and J by 3 bases, with 12 bases of the junction left unmatched. The chain's CDR3 is CASSPRRAGAFYEQYF. The CDR3 DNA follows: TGTGCCAGCAGCCCCCGTAGAGCGGGGGCCTTCTACGAGCAGTACTTC.

The rearrangement links TRBV18 to TRBJ2-5, with 7 bases identical to TRBD2. From germline, CDR1 is KGHSH and CDR2 LQKENI. The CDR3 runs to 13 residues. J gave up 5 bases and V 5 bases, and 5 bases lay outside the gene matches. Here the CDR3 reads CASSAGLPETQYF. DNA of the CDR3: TGTGCCAGCTCAGCGGGACTACCGGAGACCCAGTACTTC.

This clonotype was seen once. This chain's CDR3 is CSAEHIQETQYF. For the CDR3, the DNA is TGCAGTGCTGAACACATCCAAGAGACCCAGTACTTC. V is TRBV20-1 and J is TRBJ2-5; no reliable D call. Germline values: CDR1 DFQATT, CDR2 SNEGSKA (reference sequence). This CDR3 is 12 amino acids long. The ends were cut back, 5 bases at V and 1 base at J, with 8 bases in the middle.

This clonotype was observed a single time. The genes are TRBV10-3 and TRBJ2-7; D uncertain. The V and J ends lost 3 bases and 6 bases respectively, with 6 bases between them. Germline V lookup: CDR1 ENHRY, CDR2 SYGVKD. The CDR3 consists of 11 residues. This CDR3 reads CAISDVGEQYF. The CDR3 nucleotides are TGTGCCATCAGTGACGTAGGCGAGCAGTACTTC.

This clonotype was seen once. V usage is TRBV20-1 and J usage is TRBJ2-1, with D unclear. The CDR3 length is 14 residues. CDR1 DFQATT and CDR2 SNEGSKA come from the germline V gene (reference sequence). The V end lost 3 bases, the J end lost 5 bases, and 14 bases lay between the germline ends. The CDR3 region is CSARVQALHNEQFF. In nucleotides, the CDR3 is TGCAGTGCTAGGGTCCAAGCCTTGCACAATGAGCAGTTCTTC.

CDR3 sequence reads: CAAGISSGNTIYF. The DNA of the CDR3 is TGTGCCGCGGGGATCAGCTCTGGAAACACCATATATTTT. This rearrangement joins TRBV27 to TRBJ1-3; no firm D call. Trimming removed 11 bases at V and 0 bases at J, with 11 bases between. Germline V gene lookup returns CDR1 MNHEY and CDR2 SMNVEV (reference sequence). The CDR3 runs to 13 residues.

The V call is TRBV5-8, the J call TRBJ1-5; D perhaps matches TRBD1 (5 bases). The CDR3 runs to 18 residues. Trimming cost V 0 bases and J 3 bases, with 19 bases left between them. Germline CDR1 reads SGHTS; CDR2 reads YDEGEE. The CDR3 spells CASSLVPTAGGFNQPQHF. CDR3 nucleotides: TGTGCCAGCAGCTTGGTCCCGACAGCGGGCGGATTCAATCAGCCCCAGCATTTT.

This chain links TRBV12-3 or TRBV12-4 with TRBJ2-7, with a weak D call TRBD1 (5 bases). The CDR3 is 14 residues long. V shed 3 bases and J shed 5 bases, with 14 bases lying between them. The CDR3 reads CASSLGQGFDEQYF. The CDR3 coding sequence is TGTGCCAGCAGTTTGGGGCAGGGTTTCGACGAGCAGTACTTC.

This clonotype was found once. The chain combines TRBV28 with TRBJ1-5; D remains unclear. From germline, CDR1 is MDHEN and CDR2 SYDVKM. Between the trimmed V and J ends, which lost 2 bases and 0 bases, there was a span of 11 bases. The CDR3 spans 16 residues. CDR3 DNA: TGTGCCAGCAGTTTAAGCCGAGTTTATAGCAATCAGCCCCAGCATTTT. Protein product: CASSLSRVYSNQPQHF.

The gene calls are TRBV19 and TRBJ2-7, with 7 bases lining up with TRBD1. The CDR3 runs 15 residues. J gave up 2 bases and V 5 bases, and 9 bases lay outside the gene matches. The V gene's germline CDR1 is LNHDA and CDR2 SQIVND (reference sequence). The CDR3 nucleotides read TGTGCCAGTAGTGCAATGACAGGGTCACCCTACGAGCAGTACTTC. It codes for CASSAMTGSPYEQYF.

The chain has TRBV6-2 or TRBV6-3 and TRBJ1-5; D is possibly TRBD1 (5 bases). The germline V and J ends were trimmed by 6 bases and 0 bases, with 12 bases remaining between them. Germline-derived CDR1 and CDR2 are MNHEY and SVGEGT. The CDR3 is made up of 15 amino acids. The CDR3 loop reads CASSRRQNSNQPQHF. DNA for the CDR3: TGTGCCAGCAGCCGCAGACAGAATAGCAATCAGCCCCAGCATTTT.